Listed below are T cell receptor beta chains from one sample, sequenced in a study of blood T cell repertoires in COVID-19. Produced via immunoSEQ multiplex PCR; TCRdb's table is partial and in-frame only. The table shows approximately 120,000 clones, with 65% to 90% occurring only once. The specimen sequenced was peripheral blood. The origin of the receptors is a man older than 75 with active or convalescent COVID-19. CDR3s include the opening cysteine and the closing phenylalanine or tryptophan. A D gene is named only where the DNA matches it firmly. Part of the rows lack a size; the others show once, few, many or a class for expanded clones.

v_call,d_call,clone_size,j_call,cdr3_nt,cdr3_aa
TRBV10-3,NA,NA,TRBJ1-5,TGTGCCATCAGTGAGGGCAGGTCCGGTCAGCCCCAGCATTTT,CAISEGRSGQPQHF
TRBV5-1,TRBD1,NA,TRBJ1-1,TGCGCCAGCAGCGCTGGGGACAGGGCGGGCACTGAAGCTTTCTTT,CASSAGDRAGTEAFF
TRBV5-1,TRBD1,NA,TRBJ1-1,TGCGCCAGCAGCTCAATCACAGGGGGGGTAGGCACTGAAGCTTTCTTT,CASSSITGGVGTEAFF
TRBV7-3,TRBD2,NA,TRBJ2-1,TGTGCCAGCAGCTCCCGGGGAAGCGGGGTCTCCTACAATGAGCAGTTCTTC,CASSSRGSGVSYNEQFF
TRBV7-2,TRBD2,NA,TRBJ2-2,TGTGCCAGCAGGTGGCTAGCGGGGGGCTCCGCCGTTGGGGAGCTGTTTTTT,CASRWLAGGSAVGELFF
TRBV6-1,TRBD1,NA,TRBJ1-5,TGTGCCAGCAGAGAACGAACAGGGGACGGCAATCAGCCCCAGCATTTT,CASRERTGDGNQPQHF
TRBV18,TRBD2,NA,TRBJ2-3,TGTGCCAGCTCACTGGGGACTAGCGGGACCACAGATACGCAGTATTTT,CASSLGTSGTTDTQYF
TRBV15,NA,NA,TRBJ1-5,TGTGCCACCAGCAGAGATTCGGCCCATCAGGGGCAGGGCGGTCAGCCCCAGCATTTT,CATSRDSAHQGQGGQPQHF
TRBV4-1,TRBD2,NA,TRBJ2-5,TGCGCCAGCAGCCAAGACCAACTGTTCTCCGGGCTAGCGGGGGGAGAGACCCAGTACTTC,CASSQDQLFSGLAGGETQYF
TRBV12-3/TRBV12-4,NA,NA,TRBJ1-4,TGTGCCAGCAGGTCGCCAACGGATGAAAAACTGTTTTTT,CASRSPTDEKLFF
TRBV18,TRBD1,NA,TRBJ1-5,TGTGCCAGCTCAGGACAGGGGGATCAGCCCCAGCATTTT,CASSGQGDQPQHF
TRBV23-1,NA,NA,TRBJ1-2,TGCGCCAGCAGGTACTCAAGAATAATCGTACGTGGCTACACCTTC,CASRYSRIIVRGYTF
TRBV12-3/TRBV12-4,NA,NA,TRBJ1-2,TGTGCCAGCACCTCATACCGACAGTATGGCTACACCTTC,CASTSYRQYGYTF
TRBV3-1/TRBV3-2,NA,once,TRBJ2-5,TGTGCCAGCAGCACTGCGGTTAGGGAGACCCAGTACTTC,CASSTAVRETQYF
TRBV7-2,NA,NA,TRBJ2-7,TGTGCCAGCAGCTTGGCGGGGACTTCCTACGAGCAGTACTTC,CASSLAGTSYEQYF
TRBV19,TRBD1,NA,TRBJ2-7,TGTGCCAGTAAGGGGGCAATCCTCGGGGACGAGCAGTACTTC,CASKGAILGDEQYF
TRBV5-1,TRBD1,NA,TRBJ2-1,TGCGCCAGCCGCGTTGGGGGACAGGGGTATGAGCAGTTCTTC,CASRVGGQGYEQFF
TRBV18,NA,NA,TRBJ1-6,TGTGCCAGCTCACACACAGTGACTAATTCACCCCTCCACTTT,CASSHTVTNSPLHF
TRBV14,NA,NA,TRBJ2-5,TGTGCCAGCAGCCAAGATGCAGGGTACCAAGAGACCCAGTACTTC,CASSQDAGYQETQYF
TRBV11-2,TRBD1,NA,TRBJ2-7,TGTGCCAGCAGCCCGTCGACAGGGGGGGTCTACGAGCAGTACTTC,CASSPSTGGVYEQYF
TRBV19,NA,NA,TRBJ1-5,TGTGCCAGTGCCCCGGCGGGGAGCAATCAGCCCCAGCATTTT,CASAPAGSNQPQHF
TRBV29-1,NA,NA,TRBJ1-2,TGCAGCGTTGGACAGGACCGTGGCTCTGGCTACACCTTC,CSVGQDRGSGYTF
TRBV9,TRBD2,NA,TRBJ2-4,TGTGCCAGCAGCACCCGCGGAGGGCGGGAGAGTACAAACATTCAGTACTTC,CASSTRGGRESTNIQYF
TRBV18,NA,NA,TRBJ1-3,TGTGCCAGCTCACCAGGGGCAGGCCATGGAAACACCATATATTTT,CASSPGAGHGNTIYF
TRBV9,NA,NA,TRBJ1-3,TGTGCCAGCAGCGTACATCCCTCTGGAAACACCATATATTTT,CASSVHPSGNTIYF
TRBV28,NA,NA,TRBJ2-7,TGTGCCAGCAGTTTAAGGGCGGGGACGGGCGAGCAGTACTTC,CASSLRAGTGEQYF
TRBV9,NA,few,TRBJ2-1,TGTGCCAGCAGCCCAACAGGGTTCGATGAGCAGTTCTTC,CASSPTGFDEQFF
TRBV7-3,TRBD2,NA,TRBJ2-3,TGTGCCAGCAGCACATCACCGGGACTAGCTACAGATACGCAGTATTTT,CASSTSPGLATDTQYF
TRBV30,NA,NA,TRBJ2-2,TGTGCCTGGAGTGTCTCACAGGGAAGGCTGTTTTTT,CAWSVSQGRLFF
TRBV7-9,NA,NA,TRBJ2-3,TGTGCCAGCAGCTTACAGGGGAGCACAGATACGCAGTATTTT,CASSLQGSTDTQYF
TRBV28,NA,NA,TRBJ1-6,TGTGCCAGCAGTTTACATACAGGGAATTCACCCCTCCACTTT,CASSLHTGNSPLHF
TRBV18,NA,NA,TRBJ2-3,TGTGCCAGCTCAAACTTCATGGCTAGCGAGGGCACAGATACGCAGTATTTT,CASSNFMASEGTDTQYF
TRBV28,NA,NA,TRBJ1-5,TGTGCCAGCAGTTTATTAGGCAATCAGCCCCAGCATTTT,CASSLLGNQPQHF
TRBV30,NA,once,TRBJ1-2,TGTGCCTGGAGGGGCCCCAGCCTTAACTATGGCTACACCTTC,CAWRGPSLNYGYTF
TRBV7-2,TRBD1,NA,TRBJ2-5,TGTGCCAGCAGCTACGACAGGGGGCTCGTGGAGACCCAGTACTTC,CASSYDRGLVETQYF
TRBV19,NA,NA,TRBJ1-2,TGTGCCAGTAGTATCACCGGGTCGATGAACTATGGCTACACCTTC,CASSITGSMNYGYTF
TRBV10-3,TRBD1,NA,TRBJ2-3,TGTGCCATCAGGGCACCGGGACAGGGGCGGTCAGATACGCAGTATTTT,CAIRAPGQGRSDTQYF
TRBV19,TRBD1,NA,TRBJ1-2,TGTGCCAGTAGTCCATTTAAGCAGGGGGCGCGTGGCTACACCTTC,CASSPFKQGARGYTF
TRBV3-1/TRBV3-2,NA,few,TRBJ1-2,TGTGCCAGCAGCCAAGATCTCGCACGGACAGTGGGAGGCTACACCTTC,CASSQDLARTVGGYTF
TRBV28,TRBD1,NA,TRBJ1-5,TGTGCCAGCAGCCGTGACAGGGGGCTGAGGAATCAGCCCCAGCATTTT,CASSRDRGLRNQPQHF